The TCR beta chain described here comes from a study of CD8+ T cells in alopecia areata. Study-level information: Oral tofacitinib, 5 to 10 mg twice daily, was given in an open-label trial.

Regarding this clone: What it recognizes is unknown.

Specified treatment: oral pan-JAK inhibitor, 5-10 mg twice daily. Germline CDR1 MNHNS, CDR2 SASEGT. This CDR3 has 15 residues. V dropped 2 bases and J dropped 8; count of bases not matched to a gene: 6. General observations from the study: Treatment with tofacitinib significantly lowered scalp clonality and reduced expanded CD8+ clones among the top 100. Patients shared TCRs less clearly than mice did, possibly for HLA-related reasons.

RNA, once extracted, was reverse transcribed into cDNA for use as the sequencing template. Repertoires were generated with immunoSEQ multiplex PCR, while TCRdb's copy carries only in-frame clones and drops some. The sample lists 80,000 to 100,000 clones, roughly two fifths seen once, with around 20% in the top ten. Here the sequenced sample was CD8+ T cells sorted from blood, taken at week 24, from a patient treated with tofacitinib. The chain carries TRBV6-1 and TRBJ1-4; 9 bases are a match to TRBD1. This receptor was obtained from a human donor with alopecia areata. The CDR3, as DNA: TGTGCCAGCAGTGAAAACAGGGGGCTAAGGGAAAAACTGTTTTTT. This sequence encodes CASSENRGLREKLFF.